A single sample is the source of the 26 T cell receptor beta chains below, sequenced in a study of shared clonotypes between healthy human individuals. Naive-designated CD8 cells lacked CD45RO, were positively enriched for CCR7, and omitted terminally differentiated effector memory CD45RA+ cells. Sequencing used immunoSEQ multiplex PCR; TCRdb keeps in-frame clones, though not all of them. The data contain more than 500,000 clones, approximately 95% of them seen just once; the ten biggest clones take up about 0.11%. Sequences were obtained from naive CD8+ T cells sorted from blood. The origin of the receptors is a woman aged 30 to 39 in good health.

This clone was picked up a small number of times. The J gene is TRBJ2-7, the V gene TRBV11-2; 7 bases align to TRBD1. CDR3 length: 16 amino acids. V was pared by 2 bases and J by 3 bases, with 10 bases of the junction left unmatched. Germline V gene sequence: CDR1 SGHAT, CDR2 FQNNGV. CDR3 nucleotides: TGTGCCAGCAGCTTAAGGGGGCGGCCCCCGTTCTACGAGCAGTACTTC. The encoded protein is CASSLRGRPPFYEQYF.

This clone was observed once. The CDR3 sequence is CASSLLLAGTYEQYF. The CDR3 nucleotides are TGTGCCAGCAGCTTGTTGCTAGCGGGAACCTACGAGCAGTACTTC. This chain joins TRBV5-6 and TRBJ2-7, with 9 bases that match TRBD2. The CDR3 length is 15 residues. Looked up from germline, CDR1 is SGHDT and CDR2 is YYEEEE. Trimming cost V 1 base and J 2 bases; bases outside gene matches: 4.

This clone was picked up one time. The chain couples TRBV27 to TRBJ2-7, with D possibly TRBD1 on 6 matching bases. V lost 6 bases and J lost 4, with 16 bases in between. Germline V CDR1 and CDR2: MNHEY, SMNVEV (reference sequence). The CDR3 is 14 amino acids. The CDR3 is CASRPLQGRYEQYF. The DNA of the CDR3 is TGTGCCAGCAGACCCCTACAGGGACGATACGAGCAGTACTTC.

This clone is a singleton in its sample. The sample holds other DNA sequences that translate to the same CDR3. CDR3 protein: CASSDSSNQPQHF. Here the CDR3 DNA reads TGTGCCTCAAGCGACAGTAGCAATCAGCCCCAGCATTTT. The chain couples TRBV27 to TRBJ1-5, with D perhaps TRBD1 (5 bases). The length of the CDR3 is 13 residues. Germline V CDR1 and CDR2: MNHEY, SMNVEV (reference sequence). Trimming removed 11 bases at V and 0 bases at J, with 11 bases between.

The CDR3, as DNA: TGTGCCAGCAGCGCCTATAGCGGAAACTCCTACGAGCAGTACTTC. Its protein is CASSAYSGNSYEQYF. The chain couples TRBV7-2 to TRBJ2-7; D may be TRBD2 (6 bases). The V and J ends lost 5 bases and 0 bases respectively, with 14 bases between them. Germline V gives CDR1 SGHTA, CDR2 FQGNSA. There are 15 residues in the CDR3.

The V gene is TRBV7-8, the J gene TRBJ2-7, with TRBD2 identical over 10 bases. Trimming took 5 bases from V and 1 from J; bases not matched to a gene: 8. Germline V gene lookup returns CDR1 SGHVS and CDR2 FQNEAQ. CDR3 size: 16 residues. CDR3 loop: CASSPLAGETSYEQYF. The DNA for the CDR3 is TGTGCCAGCAGCCCCCTAGCGGGAGAAACGTCCTACGAGCAGTACTTC.

V is TRBV7-8 and J is TRBJ2-7; 7 bases are a match to TRBD1. CDR1 and CDR2 from the germline V gene are SGHVS and FQNEAQ. This CDR3 region has 13 residues. The V gene end was trimmed by 5 bases and the J gene end by 2 bases; junction bases not matched to a gene: 3. CDR3 in DNA: TGTGCCAGCAGCCAGGGACAGACCTACGAGCAGTACTTC. It translates to CASSQGQTYEQYF.

V usage is TRBV4-1 and J usage is TRBJ2-5; D gene uncertain. Germline V gene lookup returns CDR1 MGHRA and CDR2 YSYEKL. The CDR3 sequence is 18 residues long. Trimming removed 0 bases at V and 1 base at J, with 18 bases between. The CDR3 nucleotides read TGCGCCAGCAGCCAAGATCGTGGGTCCGACGGGCCCCAAGAGACCCAGTACTTC. Amino acid sequence: CASSQDRGSDGPQETQYF.

The V gene is TRBV29-1, the J gene TRBJ2-7; TRBD2 matches at 7 bases. The CDR3 totals 15 residues. From germline, CDR1 is SQVTM and CDR2 ANQGSEA. Unmatched junction bases numbered 11, after V lost 4 bases and J lost 2 bases. CDR3 coding DNA: TGCAGCGTTGGAGGGGACCGGGAGGACCCCTACGAGCAGTACTTC. As protein: CSVGGDREDPYEQYF.

The chain combines TRBV27 with TRBJ1-1; possible D gene TRBD1, 5 bases. This CDR3 has 15 amino acids. Germline V gene data show CDR1 as MNHEY and CDR2 as SMNVEV (reference sequence). The ends were cut back, 6 bases at V and 1 base at J, with 15 bases in the middle. The CDR3 bases are TGTGCCAGCAGCTCCATTTGGGGGGAGAACACTGAAGCTTTCTTT. Its translation: CASSSIWGENTEAFF.

The sample holds one count of this clone. The V call is TRBV29-1, the J call TRBJ2-5; no clear D gene. The J call may be in error: the DNA end matches TRBJ2-7 better. The CDR3 loop spans 13 amino acids. Germline V gene data show CDR1 as SQVTM and CDR2 as ANQGSEA. CDR3: CSVEILGSYEQYF. DNA of the CDR3: TGCAGCGTTGAAATTTTAGGGTCCTACGAGCAGTACTTC.

The J gene is TRBJ2-1, the V gene TRBV27, with D unresolved. Germline V gives CDR1 MNHEY, CDR2 SMNVEV (reference sequence). Trimming cost V 5 bases and J 3 bases, with 5 bases left between them. This CDR3 comprises 12 residues. The CDR3 protein is CASSAYYNEQFF. The DNA of the CDR3 is TGTGCCAGCAGTGCTTACTACAATGAGCAGTTCTTC.

The chain is built from TRBV29-1 and TRBJ2-1, with 12 positions matching TRBD2. The CDR3 runs 16 residues. Germline V CDR1 and CDR2: SQVTM, ANQGSEA. The trim removed 1 base at V and 3 bases at J, leaving 4 bases unmatched. The CDR3 reads CSVEGLAGGLYNEQFF. CDR3 bases: TGCAGCGTTGAAGGGCTAGCGGGAGGGCTCTACAATGAGCAGTTCTTC.

This clone was observed a single time. This specimen includes other DNA sequences encoding the same CDR3. The chain employs TRBV15 and TRBJ2-5; 9 nucleotides match TRBD2. The CDR3 length is 14 residues. J lost 3 bases, V lost 1 base, and 0 bases had no gene match. CDR1 is LNHNV, CDR2 YYDKDF, per germline (reference sequence). CDR3 DNA sequence: TGTGCCACCAGCAGAGGACTAGCGGAAGAGACCCAGTACTTC. Translating it yields CATSRGLAEETQYF. Looking up the rest from reference TRBV15 and TRBJ2-5 gives the full variable domain: DAMVIQNPRYQVTQFGKPVTLSCSQTLNHNVMYWYQQKSSQAPKLLFHYYDKDFNNEADTPDNFQSRRPNTSFCFLDIRSPGLGDTAMYLCATSRGLAEETQYFGPGTRLLVL.

The rearrangement joins TRBV9 to TRBJ1-1, with no clear D. V was clipped by 2 bases and J by 3 bases, with 11 bases between them. The CDR3 has 14 amino acids. CDR1 is SGDLS and CDR2 is YYNGEE in the germline V gene. The chain's CDR3 is CASSVDQWDTEAFF. CDR3 coding DNA: TGTGCCAGCAGCGTTGACCAATGGGACACTGAAGCTTTCTTT.

The chain has TRBV29-1 and TRBJ1-2; D gene unclear. Trimming stripped 4 bases from V and 9 bases from J, with 21 bases between. The CDR3 has 14 residues. Germline V gene sequence: CDR1 SQVTM, CDR2 ANQGSEA. The CDR3 DNA reads as TGCAGCGTTGTTCCCTCGGTCGGGGTTTTTAGCTACACCTTC. It codes for CSVVPSVGVFSYTF.

The chain links TRBV7-9 to TRBJ2-2, with D uncertain. Trimming removed 4 bases at V and 6 bases at J, with 6 bases between. This CDR3 is 12 amino acids long. Per germline, CDR1 SEHNR and CDR2 FQNEAQ (reference sequence). In DNA form, the CDR3 reads TGTGCCAGCAGCTCCGCTGCCGGGGAGCTGTTTTTT. Residues: CASSSAAGELFF.

The chain recombines TRBV9 with TRBJ1-4; tentatively, D is TRBD1 (5 bases). Germline CDR1 is SGDLS and CDR2 is YYNGEE. V was clipped by 1 base and J by 7 bases, with 11 bases between them. The CDR3 totals 14 residues. In DNA, the CDR3 is TGTGCCAGCAGCGTAAGGCAGGGAGGTGAAAAACTGTTTTTT. Translating it yields CASSVRQGGEKLFF.

The rearrangement uses TRBV10-3 and TRBJ2-2; possible D gene TRBD1, 6 bases. This CDR3 has 15 amino acids. Trimming took 0 bases from V and 5 from J, leaving 10 bases between them. Germline loops: CDR1 ENHRY, CDR2 SYGVKD. Here the CDR3 reads CAISESRTATGELFF. CDR3 sequence (DNA): TGTGCCATCAGTGAGTCCAGGACAGCAACCGGGGAGCTGTTTTTT.

This chain links TRBV30 with TRBJ1-6; unclear D gene. The V and J ends lost 2 bases and 7 bases respectively, with 9 bases between them. There are 13 residues in the CDR3. CDR1 is GTSNPN and CDR2 is SVGIG in the germline V gene (reference sequence). The CDR3 spells CAWSRQENSPLHF. The DNA for the CDR3 is TGTGCCTGGAGTAGGCAGGAGAATTCACCCCTCCACTTT.

This clone appeared a single time. The chain uses TRBV7-9 and TRBJ2-1; TRBD2 agrees at 11 bases. This CDR3 is built from 16 residues. V shed 2 bases, J shed 7 bases, and the junction held 7 bases outside the gene matches. The germline gives CDR1 SEHNR, CDR2 FQNEAQ (reference sequence). In DNA, the CDR3 is TGTGCCAGCAGCTTAAAAATCACTAGCGGGGGAAATGAGCAGTTCTTC. Protein product: CASSLKITSGGNEQFF.

To note about this clone: This CDR3 is also generated by other DNA sequences in the sample. The chain links TRBV7-9 to TRBJ2-7, with TRBD2 as a possible D gene (6 bases). The germline CDR1 and CDR2 sequences are SEHNR and FQNEAQ (reference sequence). The V end lost 4 bases, the J end lost 7 bases, and 8 bases lay between the germline ends. CDR3 length: 11 amino acids. The CDR3 is CASSSSAEQYF. DNA for the CDR3: TGTGCCAGCAGCTCTAGCGCGGAGCAGTACTTC. The full variable domain, in which reference TRBV7-9 and TRBJ2-7 provide the parts outside the CDR3, is DTGVSQNPRHKITKRGQNVTFRCDPISEHNRLYWYRQTLGQGPEFLTYFQNEAQLEKSRLLSDRFSAERPKGSFSTLEIQRTEQGDSAMYLCASSSSAEQYFGPGTRLTVT.

This clone was observed once. This rearrangement joins TRBV9 to TRBJ2-1; 11 positions match TRBD2. The CDR3 totals 16 residues. The ends lost 3 bases at V and 10 bases at J; junction bases unmatched: 12. CDR1 SGDLS and CDR2 YYNGEE come from the germline V gene. CDR3 nucleotide sequence: TGTGCCAGCAGCGGGGGTGGGACTAGCGGTGCTTACGAGCAGTTCTTC. Translating gives CASSGGGTSGAYEQFF.

V is TRBV6-5 and J is TRBJ2-1, with 9 positions matching TRBD1. CDR1 and CDR2 from the germline V gene are MNHEY and SVGAGI. The CDR3 runs to 14 residues. Trimming took 5 bases from V and 10 from J; bases not matched to a gene: 9. This CDR3 is CASSTRQGTGEQFF. In DNA form, the CDR3 reads TGTGCCAGCAGTACCCGACAGGGGACAGGGGAGCAGTTCTTC.

This clone came up a few times. J is TRBJ2-2 and V is TRBV28; 10 bases are a match to TRBD1. This CDR3 region has 16 residues. The junction had 12 bases not matched to a gene; V was cut back by 7 bases and J by 7 bases. Germline V CDR1 and CDR2: MDHEN, SYDVKM. CDR3 sequence: CASKSGDRGYGGELFF. The CDR3, as DNA: TGTGCCAGCAAGTCAGGGGACAGGGGATATGGCGGGGAGCTGTTTTTT.

The chain is built from TRBV28 and TRBJ1-5, with a possible D match to TRBD1 (5 bases). The V and J ends lost 6 bases and 7 bases respectively, with 16 bases between them. Germline CDR1 and CDR2: MDHEN and SYDVKM. The CDR3 has 14 residues. The CDR3 protein is CASSPQGGGQPQHF. Here the CDR3 DNA reads TGTGCCAGCAGCCCGCAGGGAGGAGGCCAGCCCCAGCATTTT.